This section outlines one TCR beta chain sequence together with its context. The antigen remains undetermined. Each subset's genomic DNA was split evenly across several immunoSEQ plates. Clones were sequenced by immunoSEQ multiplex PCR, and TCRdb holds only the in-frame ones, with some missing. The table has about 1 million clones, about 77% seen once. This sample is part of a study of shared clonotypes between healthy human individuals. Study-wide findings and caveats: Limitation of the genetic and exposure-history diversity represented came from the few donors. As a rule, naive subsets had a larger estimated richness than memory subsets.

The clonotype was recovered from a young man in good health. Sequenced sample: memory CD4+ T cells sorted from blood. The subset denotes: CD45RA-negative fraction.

The CDR3 here is CSVSRPYRGETQYF. The CDR3 DNA reads TGCAGCGTCTCCCGGCCCTACAGGGGGGAGACCCAGTACTTC. The rearrangement uses TRBV29-1 and TRBJ2-5, with 8 bases fitting TRBD1. The V segment lost 6 bases and the J segment 5 bases; nucleotides outside the gene matches: 11. Germline CDR1 and CDR2: SQVTM and ANQGSEA. There are 14 residues in the CDR3.